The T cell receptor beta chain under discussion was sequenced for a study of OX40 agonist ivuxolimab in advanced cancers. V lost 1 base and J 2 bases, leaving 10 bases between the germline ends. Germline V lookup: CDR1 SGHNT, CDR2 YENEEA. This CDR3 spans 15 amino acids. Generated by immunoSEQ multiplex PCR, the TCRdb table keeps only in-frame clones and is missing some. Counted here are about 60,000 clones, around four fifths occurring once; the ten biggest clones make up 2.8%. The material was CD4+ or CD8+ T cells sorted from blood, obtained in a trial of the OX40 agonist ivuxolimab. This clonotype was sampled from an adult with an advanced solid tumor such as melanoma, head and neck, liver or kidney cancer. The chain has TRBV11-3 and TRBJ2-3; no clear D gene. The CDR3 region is CASSLGGVDTDTQYF. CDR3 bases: TGTGCCAGCAGCTTAGGGGGTGTCGACACAGATACGCAGTATTTT.